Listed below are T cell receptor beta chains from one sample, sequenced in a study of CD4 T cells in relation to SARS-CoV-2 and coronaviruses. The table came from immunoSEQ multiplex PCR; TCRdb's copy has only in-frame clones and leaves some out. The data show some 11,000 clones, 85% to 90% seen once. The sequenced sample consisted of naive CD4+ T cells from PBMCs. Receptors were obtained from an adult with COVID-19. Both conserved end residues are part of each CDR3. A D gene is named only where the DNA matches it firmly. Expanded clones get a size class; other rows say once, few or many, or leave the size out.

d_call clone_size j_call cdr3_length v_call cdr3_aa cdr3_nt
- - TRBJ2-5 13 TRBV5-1 CASSVGGQETQYF TGCGCCAGCAGCGTGGGGGGCCAAGAGACCCAGTACTTC
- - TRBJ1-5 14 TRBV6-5 CASRQIFSNQPQHF TGTGCCAGCAGACAGATCTTTAGCAATCAGCCCCAGCATTTT
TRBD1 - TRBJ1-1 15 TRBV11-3 CASSRSQGGDTEAFF TGTGCCAGCAGCCGTAGCCAGGGGGGGGACACTGAAGCTTTCTTT
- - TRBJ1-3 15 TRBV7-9 CASSLVVAEGNTIYF TGTGCCAGCAGCTTAGTGGTGGCGGAAGGAAACACCATATATTTT
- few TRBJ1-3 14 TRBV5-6 CASSLVRSGNTIYF TGTGCCAGCAGCTTGGTTCGCTCTGGAAACACCATATATTTT
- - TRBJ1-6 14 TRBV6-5 CASSRGQSNSPLHF TGTGCCAGCAGTCGAGGACAGTCAAATTCACCCCTCCACTTT
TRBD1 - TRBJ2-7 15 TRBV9 CASSATDRGAYEQYF TGTGCCAGCAGCGCCACGGACAGGGGAGCCTACGAGCAGTACTTC
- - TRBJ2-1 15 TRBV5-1 CASSLAAGFYNEQFF TGCGCCAGCAGCTTGGCAGCAGGGTTCTACAATGAGCAGTTCTTC
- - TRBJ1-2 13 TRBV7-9 CASVWGTSYGYTF TGTGCCAGCGTATGGGGGACGTCCTATGGCTACACCTTC
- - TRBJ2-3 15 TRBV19 CASSPEGVSTDTQYF TGTGCCAGTAGTCCGGAGGGGGTAAGCACAGATACGCAGTATTTT
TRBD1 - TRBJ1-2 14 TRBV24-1 CATSDLTGGNGYTF TGTGCCACCAGTGATTTGACAGGGGGGAATGGCTACACCTTC
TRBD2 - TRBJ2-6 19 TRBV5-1 CASSSTSGGVSSGANVLTF TGCGCCAGCAGCTCGACATCGGGGGGGGTGAGCTCTGGGGCCAACGTCCTGACTTTC
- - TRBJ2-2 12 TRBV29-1 CSVGQDTGELFF TGCAGCGTTGGACAGGACACCGGGGAGCTGTTTTTT
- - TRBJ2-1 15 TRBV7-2 CASSLGAGPLNEQFF TGTGCCAGCAGCTTAGGGGCGGGGCCATTAAATGAGCAGTTCTTC
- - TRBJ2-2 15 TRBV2 CASSETSGGTGELFF TGTGCCAGCAGTGAGACGTCTGGCGGCACCGGGGAGCTGTTTTTT
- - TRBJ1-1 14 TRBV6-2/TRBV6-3 CASSLTVLNTEAFF TGTGCCAGCAGTTTGACGGTCCTCAACACTGAAGCTTTCTTT
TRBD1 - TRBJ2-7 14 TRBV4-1 CASSQRQGAYEQYF TGCGCCAGCAGCCAACGGCAGGGGGCTTACGAGCAGTACTTC
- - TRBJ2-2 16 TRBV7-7 CASSSQIQGGTGELFF TGTGCTAGCAGTTCCCAAATCCAGGGGGGCACCGGGGAGCTGTTTTTT
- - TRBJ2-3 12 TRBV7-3 CASSSSRDTQYF TGTGCCAGCAGCTCCTCCCGCGATACGCAGTATTTT
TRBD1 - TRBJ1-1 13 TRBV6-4 CASSGDRGAEAFF TGTGCCAGCAGTGGTGACAGGGGGGCTGAAGCTTTCTTT
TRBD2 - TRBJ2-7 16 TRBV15 CATSRGLASSSYEQYF TGTGCCACCAGCAGGGGACTAGCTTCGAGCTCCTACGAGCAGTACTTC
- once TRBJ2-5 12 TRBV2 CASSEAWETQYF TGTGCCAGCAGTGAAGCATGGGAGACCCAGTACTTC
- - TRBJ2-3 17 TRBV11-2 CASSLEGRGGASDTQYF TGTGCCAGCAGCTTAGAGGGCAGGGGGGGGGCTTCGGATACGCAGTATTTT
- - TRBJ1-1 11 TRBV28 CASSGSTEAFF TGTGCCAGCAGTGGGAGCACTGAAGCTTTCTTT
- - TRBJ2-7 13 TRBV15 CATSLAGTYEQYF TGTGCCACCAGCTTGGCGGGGACGTACGAGCAGTACTTC
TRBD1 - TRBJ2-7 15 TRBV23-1 CASGPGQGVVYEQYF TGCGCCAGCGGACCGGGACAGGGGGTAGTTTACGAGCAGTACTTC
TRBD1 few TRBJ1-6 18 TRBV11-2 CASSVARDRASYNSPLHF TGTGCCAGCAGCGTAGCCCGGGACAGGGCTTCCTATAATTCACCCCTCCACTTT
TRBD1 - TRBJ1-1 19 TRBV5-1 CASSLDPPGTGGRETEAFF TGCGCCAGCAGCTTGGACCCACCCGGGACAGGGGGCAGGGAGACTGAAGCTTTCTTT
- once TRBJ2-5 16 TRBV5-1 CASSLADRQEGETQYF TGCGCCAGCAGCCTAGCTGACAGGCAAGAGGGGGAGACCCAGTACTTC
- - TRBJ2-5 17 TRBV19 CASSISGGRGLGETQYF TGTGCCAGTAGTATATCCGGGGGGAGGGGGCTCGGTGAGACCCAGTACTTC
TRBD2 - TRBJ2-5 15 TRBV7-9 CASSSLRGGPETQYF TGTGCCAGCAGCTCCCTCCGGGGGGGCCCAGAGACCCAGTACTTC
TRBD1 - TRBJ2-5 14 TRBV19 CASSAGQGEETQYF TGTGCCAGTAGTGCCGGACAGGGGGAAGAGACCCAGTACTTC
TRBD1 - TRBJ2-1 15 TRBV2 CASRDRDRGRDEQFF TGTGCCAGCAGAGACCGGGACAGGGGGCGAGATGAGCAGTTCTTC
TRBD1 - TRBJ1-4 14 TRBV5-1 CASSLAGQGEKLFF TGCGCCAGCAGCTTGGCTGGACAGGGGGAAAAACTGTTTTTT
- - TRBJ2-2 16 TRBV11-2 CASSLLRGTNTGELFF TGTGCCAGCAGCTTACTTAGGGGTACGAACACCGGGGAGCTGTTTTTT
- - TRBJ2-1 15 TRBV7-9 CASSEQGGIYNEQFF TGTGCCAGCAGCGAACAGGGGGGGATCTACAATGAGCAGTTCTTC
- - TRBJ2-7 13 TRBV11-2 CASSLVGGYEQYF TGTGCCAGCAGCCTAGTAGGGGGCTACGAGCAGTACTTC